This T cell receptor (beta chain) originates from a study of CD8 T cells in Susac syndrome. From germline, CDR1 is SGDLS and CDR2 YYNGEE. The CDR3 is 12 residues long. The ends were cut back, 0 bases at V and 10 bases at J, with 8 bases in the middle. In contrast to the negatively isolated CD8+ and CD4+ T cells, TEMRA cells were FACS-enriched. RNA, at about 0.45 to 1 ug, was reverse transcribed with random hexamers. TCRdb processed the immunoSEQ multiplex PCR reads anew with MiXCR; each CDR3 protein has one entry. Of 170,000 or so distinct CDR3 sequences listed, 85% to 95% were seen once; the top ten hold around 0.15%.

The rearrangement uses TRBV9 and TRBJ2-1, with unresolved D. What was sequenced was CD8+ T cells from PBMCs. This receptor was obtained from a human donor with multiple sclerosis. CDR3 DNA sequence: TGTGCCAGCAGCGTAGTTCGTGGGGAGCAGTTCTTC. Amino acids: CASSVVRGEQFF.